This note documents a single T cell receptor beta chain sequence. TCRdb keeps only in-frame clones here, not all; method: immunoSEQ multiplex PCR. Of about 30,000 clones in the sample, more than 75% are singletons; the top ten hold roughly 2%. The record originates from a study of STAT5B mutations in CD4+ large granular lymphocyte leukemia. Study-level background: Among healthy donors, a particular HLA allele went with more CDR3 'QG' motifs.

Trimming left V 1 base short and J 8 bases short, with 12 bases between. Germline CDR1 and CDR2: SGHTA and FQGNSA. CDR3 length: 15 amino acids. The receptor comes from a human donor in good health. The sample was CD4+ T cells from blood buffy coats. V gene TRBV7-2 combines with J gene TRBJ1-6; D may be TRBD1 (5 bases). In nucleotides, the CDR3 is TGTGCCAGCAGCTTAGAAGGGGCGGGATATTCACCCCTCCACTTT. Encoded protein: CASSLEGAGYSPLHF.